Reported below is one T cell receptor (beta chain). The sample comes from a study of CDR3 diversity in severe acne. V shed 4 bases and J 6 bases; nucleotides not matched to a gene: 8. CDR3 length equals 15 residues. Germline lookup yields CDR1 SEHNR and CDR2 FQNEAQ (reference sequence). TCRdb passed the PCR reads through MiXCR, listing each CDR3 protein once. The profile shows approximately 90,000 distinct CDR3 sequences, 45% to 50% of them singletons. Sequencing was carried out using blood. This clonotype originated in a male donor in good health, serving as a control. This rearrangement joins TRBV7-9 to TRBJ2-1; 8 nucleotides match TRBD2. The CDR3 DNA follows: TGTGCCAGCAGCTCCGGGACTAGTGCCCCCAATGAGCAGTTCTTC. This translates into CASSSGTSAPNEQFF.